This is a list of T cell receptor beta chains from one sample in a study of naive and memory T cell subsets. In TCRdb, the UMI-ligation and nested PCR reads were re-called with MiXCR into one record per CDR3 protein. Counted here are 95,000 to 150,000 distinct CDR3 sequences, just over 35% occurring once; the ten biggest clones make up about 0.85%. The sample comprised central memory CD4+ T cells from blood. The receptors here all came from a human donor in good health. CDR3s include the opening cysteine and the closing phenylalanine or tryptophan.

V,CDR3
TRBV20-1,CSAPQMGGKYNEQFF
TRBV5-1,CASSLSLGQETQYF
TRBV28,CASSFPRNSGNTIYF
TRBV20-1,CSAIAGSNQPQHF
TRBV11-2,CASSLDQGDTQYF
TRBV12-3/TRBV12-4,CASSKRTGGDTEAFF
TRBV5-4,CASSSPGVAQETQYF
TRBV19,CASSIRWTGVYEQYF
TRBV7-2,CASNLGGTIYEQYF
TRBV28,CASSLFNPGKAGELFF
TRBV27,CASSRGLALYEQYF
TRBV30,CAWSVARPGELFF
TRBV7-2,CASSSARQAYEQYF
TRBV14,CAREAGGRPDTQYF
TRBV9,CASSVDSGETDTQYF
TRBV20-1,CSARVFAGSTDTQYF
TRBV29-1,CSVTSPDTQYF
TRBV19,CASKPGRGTNEKLFF
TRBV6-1,CASGDRSSYEQYF
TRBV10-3,CAISFDRFGSYNEQFF
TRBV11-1,CASSHRDQNTGELFF
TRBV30,CARQTGEGGYTF
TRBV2,CASQGGLSYNEQFF
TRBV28,CASSKQGFSYNEQFF
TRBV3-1,CASSQELGIEQFF
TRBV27,CASSDGGGGINTQYF
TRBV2,CASSDFGVRQPQHF
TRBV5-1,CASSADRGHSLRTSYNEQFF
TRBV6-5,CASRGYSGNTIYF
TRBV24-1,CATSDAAAGSTGELFF
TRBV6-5,CASSSAGRGAFF
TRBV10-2,CASSALGPETQYF
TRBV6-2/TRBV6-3,CASKNLGTSVFF
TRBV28,CASSLMSGATGNEQFF
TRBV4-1,CASSLRQGVNYEQYF
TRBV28,CASSLGSSGGWDEQYF
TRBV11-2,CASSPRPATSGSGNEQFF
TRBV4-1,CASSQDWLRRSGNTIYF
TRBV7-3,CASRINPGPNTEAFF
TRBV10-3,CAISETPPGTSTDTQYF
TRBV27,CASSLLGQGSNTGELFF
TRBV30,CAWKTPGGLETQYF
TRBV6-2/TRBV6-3,CASSFAAGVLKVQFF
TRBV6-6,CASRAQGANYGYTF
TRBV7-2,CASSTGNTIYF
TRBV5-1,CASSLVGGETQYF
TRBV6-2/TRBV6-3,CASRRGLEGETQYF
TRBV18,CASSPQLGDDGYTF
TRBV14,CASSPQGTSGRVQYF
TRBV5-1,CASSSTPGVTEAFF
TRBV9,CASSPGTSGVFEQFF
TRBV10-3,CAISEATSYNEQFF
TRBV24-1,CATSDFTTARGNEQFF
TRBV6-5,CASSYMGLALFF
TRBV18,CASSPGSNGNTIYF
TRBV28,CASSPAGTGVGNEQFF
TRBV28,CASRLAVISYEQYF
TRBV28,CASSLKGAGGRQPQHF
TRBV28,CASDQTSVTDTQYF